The entry below describes one T cell receptor (beta chain). V shed 3 bases, J shed 10 bases, and the junction held 8 bases outside the gene matches. The CDR3 sequence is 15 residues long. This sample is part of a study of blood T cells in healthy people across ages. Combining a sample-barcoded 5' primer with a J-beta primer mix, a second PCR ran for roughly 7 to 12 cycles. From the 5' RACE reads, TCRdb called clonotypes with MiXCR, one entry per CDR3 protein. The data show approximately 830,000 distinct CDR3 sequences, approximately 65% seen once. Input material: blood. This sequence joins TRBV12-3 or TRBV12-4 and TRBJ1-6, with 8 positions matching TRBD1. The sequence was collected from a man aged 25 to 40 in good health. The DNA for the CDR3 is TGTGCCAGCAGTTTGGACAGGGCTAATACCTCACCCCTCCACTTT. It encodes CASSLDRANTSPLHF.